This T cell receptor (beta chain) was recorded in a study of high-grade serous ovarian cancer treatment subgroups. In germline, CDR1 is SNHLY, CDR2 FYNNEI. V dropped 7 bases and J dropped 5 bases, with 14 bases sitting between them. The CDR3 covers 13 residues. The assay was immunoSEQ multiplex PCR, and TCRdb's table has in-frame clones only and misses some. The sample lists approximately 15,000 clones, under 85% occurring once. Tumor samples were taken before definitive surgery or chemotherapy. The specimen was tumor tissue. This chain uses TRBV2 with TRBJ1-2; the D is unclear. This clonotype was sampled from a human donor with high-grade serous ovarian cancer. CDR3: CASKIIADYGYTF. In nucleotides, the CDR3 is TGTGCCAGCAAAATCATAGCCGATTATGGCTACACCTTC.